These 7 T cell receptor beta chains originate from one sample sequenced in a study of early T cells in non-severe SARS-CoV-2 infection (dated by TCRdb to the early 2020s). The method was 5' RACE. The sequencing machine was a NextSeq 500. TCRdb trimmed the raw reads at Q25, called clones with MiXCR and kept productive beta chains. Each record represents a unique CDR3 protein, reported with the most common genes and DNA among its rows. The sample contains some 23,000 distinct CDR3 sequences, roughly 4.8% of them found a single time. The leading ten clones occupy 5% to 8% of the sample. The sample comprised whole blood. The origin of the receptors is an adult who was a healthcare worker with PCR-confirmed SARS-CoV-2 infection or an uninfected control (not recorded which).

This clonotype was seen only a few times. The chain carries TRBV7-9 and TRBJ1-6; TRBD1 is a possible D gene (5 bases). V lost 3 bases, J lost 8 bases, and 5 bases lay in between. CDR3 length equals 12 residues. CDR1 and CDR2 from the germline V gene are SEHNR and FQNEAQ (reference sequence). CDR3 coding DNA: TGTGCCAGCAGCTTGGGGGATTCACCCCTCCACTTT. The encoded protein is CASSLGDSPLHF.

Ten or more counts support this clonotype. The chain employs TRBV19 and TRBJ2-7; D could derive from TRBD1 or TRBD2 (5 bases each). The CDR3 extends over 15 amino acids. In germline, CDR1 is LNHDA, CDR2 SQIVND (reference sequence). V was clipped by 1 base and J by 5 bases, with 15 bases between them. CDR3: CASSIVPGQLNEQYF. DNA for the CDR3: TGTGCCAGTAGTATAGTTCCGGGGCAACTGAACGAGCAGTACTTC.

This clonotype was seen at least ten times. The chain has TRBV3-1 and TRBJ2-2, with 7 bases identical to TRBD2. The CDR3 sequence is 15 residues long. J was trimmed by 4 bases and V by 1 base; bases with no gene match: 3. CDR1 and CDR2 from the germline V gene are LGHDT and YNNKEL (reference sequence). DNA of the CDR3: TGTGCCAGCAGCCAAGGGCTAGCGGTCACCGGGGAGCTGTTTTTT. It yields the protein CASSQGLAVTGELFF.

The V call is TRBV10-2, the J call TRBJ2-1; 11 nucleotides align to TRBD2. The V and J ends lost 2 bases and 6 bases, in that order; junction bases with no gene match: 0. Germline V lookup: CDR1 WSHSY, CDR2 SAAADI. The CDR3 extends over 14 amino acids. CDR3 in DNA: TGCGCCAGCAGTGAGACTAGCGGGAGCAATGAGCAGTTCTTC. It codes for CASSETSGSNEQFF.

This clonotype was observed at least ten times. The chain joins TRBV10-3 to TRBJ2-5; TRBD2 aligns across 9 bases. The ends lost 4 bases at V and 5 bases at J; junction bases unmatched: 8. The CDR3 is 15 residues long. The germline V gene has CDR1 ENHRY and CDR2 SYGVKD. The CDR3 bases are TGTGCCATCAGTGGTGGCGGGGGGGCCGGTGAGACCCAGTACTTC. The encoded protein is CAISGGGGAGETQYF.

There are many counts of this clonotype. The V gene is TRBV20-1, the J gene TRBJ2-3; 14 positions match TRBD2. With 6 bases clipped from V and 9 bases from J, the junction kept 2 bases outside the gene matches. The germline V gene has CDR1 DFQATT and CDR2 SNEGSKA (reference sequence). The CDR3 loop spans 12 amino acids. The CDR3 DNA is TGCAGTGCCGGGACTAGCGGGGGAACGCAGTATTTT. The encoded protein is CSAGTSGGTQYF.

This clonotype was counted many times. The chain recombines TRBV5-1 with TRBJ1-1; the match to TRBD1 covers 8 bases. The V segment lost 4 bases and the J segment 3 bases; nucleotides outside the gene matches: 2. CDR1 and CDR2 (germline): SGHRS, YFSETQ. This CDR3 has 13 residues. The CDR3 region has the DNA TGCGCCAGCAGCGCGGACAGGGACACTGAAGCTTTCTTT. Encoded protein: CASSADRDTEAFF.